Listed here is a single T cell receptor (beta chain). CDR3 length equals 12 residues. Trimming shortened V by 6 bases and J by 5 bases, and 10 bases separated the two germline ends. CDR1 KGHSH and CDR2 LQKENI come from the germline V gene. It was with unique molecular identifiers that the TCRbeta library was prepared. TCRdb reprocessed the PCR reads with MiXCR, giving one entry per CDR3 protein. In the table there are about 78,000 distinct CDR3 sequences, about 14% of which are singletons. This sample is part of a study of T-cell reconstitution after alpha-beta-depleted transplantation in children. The specimen was PBMCs, mostly from graft donor cells, collected 180 days after TCRalphabeta/CD19-depleted stem cell transplant. The clonotype comes from a male patient between 2 and 10 years old who had a stem cell transplant for acute lymphoblastic leukemia, so the T cells may come from the graft donor. The chain uses TRBV18 and TRBJ2-5; no definite D call. In DNA, the CDR3 is TGTGCCAGCTCGCTAGGGATGGAGACCCAGTACTTC. Translated: CASSLGMETQYF. Combining the CDR3 with reference TRBV18 and TRBJ2-5 gives the whole variable domain NAGVMQNPRHLVRRRGQEARLRCSPMKGHSHVYWYRQLPEEGLKFMVYLQKENIIDESGMPKERFSAEFPKEGPSILRIQQVVRGDSAAYFCASSLGMETQYFGPGTRLLVL.